The text below deals with one T cell receptor (beta chain). This clone showed up just a few times. Its antigen remains undetermined. Per-base quality was not reported, and no clone a single base away is much larger than it. The sample belongs to a study of blood T cell repertoires in COVID-19 (dated by TCRdb to 2020 to 2021). Background on the whole study: The collaborator samples originated in the United States, Italy and Spain and spanned the acute and convalescent phases of COVID-19. The repertoires were released in a freely available public database meant as a resource for research on the immune response to SARS-CoV-2. The material from the prospective study consisted of cDNA or gDNA derived from T cells, B-cell-depleted T cells, or PBMCs. The dataset comprised deeply sampled blood TCRbeta repertoires from subjects exposed to, actively infected with, or recovered from COVID-19. HLA class I and class II types, where available, came from metadata supplied by the sample provider rather than from assay-based typing. A de-identified subject ID, COVID-19 status, age in years and sex were almost always included in the sample metadata. Samples came from the ongoing ImmuneRACE study (first 160 participants) plus 1,254 subjects from 6 global collaborators.

Overall study outcomes, separate from this receptor: Clinical and demographic metadata were provided uncurated, with the amount varying by source and participant.

One collaborating source in Seattle enrolled patients during active infection and followed them longitudinally through the course of disease. Whole blood was collected in K2EDTA tubes by collaborating institutions according to the institutions' own protocols. For TCRbeta analysis, collaborators shipped samples as frozen whole blood, isolated PBMCs, or DNA extracted from either of those sample types. TCRbeta CDR3 regions were amplified from genomic DNA by means of the immunoSEQ Assay, a bias-controlled multiplex PCR. As for the authors' bioinformatics: Nucleated cell counts per sample were estimated from amplification of reference gene primers within the assay. To quantify the absolute abundance of each unique TCRbeta CDR3 rearrangement, sequence reads were collapsed and filtered. For each sample, productive Simpson clonality was calculated as the square root of Simpson's diversity index across productive rearrangements. Entries here come from immuneACCESS through TCRdb and include only in-frame sequences with V and J called. Some clones fail to appear in such tables; in the studies checked, an unresolved V gene covers under half of the shortfall, and the cause of the remainder is unknown. For V, J and clone size, that table is used; D and trimming come from the DNA. In this sample the table shows fewer than 250,000 clones, 90% to 95% of which occur a single time. The top ten clones comprise around 0.84% of the sample.

The TCR originated in a man in his 60s with COVID-19, enrolled during active disease. The sequencing input was peripheral blood.

The nucleotide sequence is given as TGTGCCAGCAGCCAAATACACCTTGACAGCCCTTATGGCTACACCTTC. The encoded protein is CASSQIHLDSPYGYTF. The sequence joins TRBV3-1 (or the pseudogene TRBV3-2) to TRBJ1-2, and TRBD1 may be the D gene, going by 5 matching bases. From a lookup of the germline V gene (reference sequence), CDR1 and CDR2 are LGHDT and YNNKEL. From the cysteine through the phenylalanine, the CDR3 covers 16 amino acids. The sequence is cut down to CDR3 DNA, 48 bases in frame from base 1. V lost 2 bases and J lost 5 bases; the stretch between them is 18 bases long.